The 27 T cell receptor beta chains listed next were all sequenced from one sample in a study of cytomegalovirus exposure and HLA in healthy donors. The PCR ran on 60 Vbeta and 13 Jbeta primers. Only in-frame clones appear in the TCRdb table, and some are missing; sequencing was by immunoSEQ multiplex PCR. In the table there are about 120,000 clones, roughly 76% of which are singletons. The material sequenced was PBMCs. The receptor source for this set is a woman in her 50s in good health and CMV-seronegative.

This sequence joins TRBV6-5 and TRBJ1-1; 8 bases map to TRBD1. Germline-derived CDR1 and CDR2 are MNHEY and SVGAGI. The CDR3 spans 15 residues. V lost 4 bases, J lost 5 bases, and 9 bases stayed unmatched. CDR3 protein: CASSWVRDRRTEAFF. DNA for the CDR3: TGTGCCAGCAGTTGGGTCCGGGACAGGAGGACTGAAGCTTTCTTT.

The chain couples TRBV13 to TRBJ2-7, with 11 positions matching TRBD2. The CDR3 sequence is 15 residues long. The trim removed 4 bases at V and 5 bases at J, leaving 7 bases unmatched. From germline, CDR1 is PRHDT and CDR2 FYEKMQ (reference sequence). For the CDR3, the DNA is TGTGCCAGCAGCTCCCTTAGCGGGAGGGCCCACGAGCAGTACTTC. It translates to CASSSLSGRAHEQYF.

The chain recombines TRBV2 with TRBJ2-7; D uncertain. Germline-derived CDR1 and CDR2 are SNHLY and FYNNEI. There are 12 residues in the CDR3. V was shortened by 7 bases and J by 3 bases, with 10 bases between the two germline ends. The CDR3 spells CASKFGYYEQYF. For the CDR3, the DNA is TGTGCCAGCAAGTTCGGTTACTACGAGCAGTACTTC. Based on the CDR3 plus reference TRBV2 and TRBJ2-7, the full variable domain is EPEVTQTPSHQVTQMGQEVILRCVPISNHLYFYWYRQILGQKVEFLVSFYNNEISEKSEIFDDQFSVERPDGSNFTLKIRSTKLEDSAMYFCASKFGYYEQYFGPGTRLTVT.

As concerns this clone: At one of its ends the junction is not consistent with the germline gene, which may arise from a read error. The V and J genes are TRBV7-9 and TRBJ2-7, with 13 bases that match TRBD2. The CDR3 covers 18 residues. The germline V gene has CDR1 SEHNR and CDR2 FQNEAQ (reference sequence). In DNA form, the CDR3 reads TGTTCCAGCAGCTTCCAACTAGCGGGAGGGCCTTCCTGGGACGAGCAGTACTTC. It encodes CSSSFQLAGGPSWDEQYF. Full variable domain (outside the CDR3, taken from reference TRBV7-9 and TRBJ2-7): DTGVSQNPRHKITKRGQNVTFRCDPISEHNRLYWYRQTLGQGPEFLTYFQNEAQLEKSRLLSDRFSAERPKGSFSTLEIQRTEQGDSAMYLCSSSFQLAGGPSWDEQYFGPGTRLTVT.

The V gene is TRBV7-6, the J gene TRBJ2-1; D possibly corresponds to TRBD1 (6 bases). This CDR3 comprises 12 residues. Germline V gene data show CDR1 as SGHVS and CDR2 as FNYEAQ. The V end was cut by 3 bases, the J end by 8 bases, with 8 bases between. The CDR3: CASSFTGHEQFF. The DNA for the CDR3 is TGTGCCAGCAGCTTCACAGGGCATGAGCAGTTCTTC.

V gene TRBV5-6 combines with J gene TRBJ2-2, with 7 nucleotides matching TRBD2. The length of the CDR3 is 16 residues. CDR1 and CDR2 (germline): SGHDT, YYEEEE. V gave up 6 bases and J gave up 8 bases; unmatched junction bases: 16. DNA for the CDR3: TGTGCCAGCATCGAAGGTCCACTAGCGCCCAGTGGGGAGCTGTTTTTT. The encoded protein is CASIEGPLAPSGELFF.

The rearrangement joins TRBV27 to TRBJ2-1; TRBD2 matches 7 bases. Germline V lookup: CDR1 MNHEY, CDR2 SMNVEV (reference sequence). V lost 2 bases and J lost 3; bases outside the gene matches: 10. CDR3 size: 17 residues. The CDR3 loop is CASSLARLADDYNEQFF. CDR3 DNA sequence: TGTGCCAGCAGTTTAGCCCGGCTAGCGGATGACTACAATGAGCAGTTCTTC.

V gene TRBV5-1 combines with J gene TRBJ2-7; D is uncertain. The CDR3 consists of 13 residues. The germline CDR1 and CDR2 sequences are SGHRS and YFSETQ. The germline V and J ends were trimmed by 6 bases and 0 bases, with 10 bases remaining between them. CDR3: CASTAASSYEQYF. The CDR3 DNA reads as TGCGCCAGCACGGCGGCGAGCTCCTACGAGCAGTACTTC.

Points on this clone: Other DNA sequences within the sample encode an identical CDR3. The chain uses TRBV25-1 and TRBJ1-2; TRBD1 aligns across 12 bases. Looked up from germline, CDR1 is MGHDK and CDR2 is SYGVNS. The CDR3 is 15 amino acids. The V segment lost 3 bases and the J segment 5 bases; nucleotides outside the gene matches: 4. CDR3 amino acids: CASSEGQGADYGYTF. The CDR3 DNA follows: TGTGCCAGCAGTGAGGGACAGGGGGCAGATTATGGCTACACCTTC.

This chain joins TRBV7-2 and TRBJ2-5; D is possibly TRBD1 (9 bases). This CDR3 comprises 15 residues. Trimming stripped 4 bases from V and 5 bases from J, with 17 bases between. Germline V CDR1 and CDR2: SGHTA, FQGNSA. The CDR3 spells CASSSDSGTGETQYF. As DNA, the CDR3 is TGTGCCAGCAGCTCAGATAGCGGGACAGGGGAGACCCAGTACTTC.

In its sample, this clone was seen once. The chain couples TRBV4-1 to TRBJ1-1; 7 bases fit TRBD1. Trimming removed 0 bases from V and 8 bases from J; junction bases left unmatched: 12. The germline gives CDR1 MGHRA, CDR2 YSYEKL. The CDR3 is made up of 16 amino acids. CDR3 nucleotide sequence: TGCGCCAGCAGCCAAGAAGAAACAGGGGCGACACGGGAAGCTTTCTTT. Encoded protein: CASSQEETGATREAFF.

CDR3 loop: CASSQGDFYNEQFF. The CDR3 DNA is TGCGCCAGCAGCCAAGGGGACTTCTACAATGAGCAGTTCTTC. The rearrangement links TRBV4-1 to TRBJ2-1, with D possibly TRBD2 on 6 matching bases. Germline V gene lookup returns CDR1 MGHRA and CDR2 YSYEKL. The CDR3 covers 14 residues. Trimming took off 1 base at V and 3 bases at J, with 7 bases between the two ends.

This clone was found once. The V gene is TRBV4-2, the J gene TRBJ2-7; TRBD2 matches at 11 bases. The CDR3 loop spans 14 amino acids. V shed 4 bases, J shed 6 bases, and the junction held 5 bases outside the gene matches. Germline V gives CDR1 LGHNA, CDR2 YNFKEQ. The CDR3 DNA follows: TGTGCCAGCAGCCTGACTAGCGGGATAGGCGAGCAGTACTTC. It yields the protein CASSLTSGIGEQYF.

This clone was observed a few times. V gene TRBV6-1 combines with J gene TRBJ2-7; 12 bases are shared with TRBD2. This CDR3 is built from 15 residues. After removal of 4 bases from V and 2 bases from J, the junction contained 3 bases not matched to a gene. Germline V lookup: CDR1 MNHNS, CDR2 SASEGT. The CDR3 DNA is TGTGCCAGCAGTGGACGGACTAGCGGGACCTACGAGCAGTACTTC. Residues: CASSGRTSGTYEQYF.

This chain connects TRBV10-3 to TRBJ1-1; D gene unclear. From germline, CDR1 is ENHRY and CDR2 SYGVKD. The CDR3 runs 14 residues. Trimming pared 0 bases from V and 4 bases from J, leaving 9 bases between. In DNA form, the CDR3 reads TGTGCCATCAGTGAGTCTGCTACTATCACTGAAGCTTTCTTT. Translated, it gives CAISESATITEAFF.

The chain employs TRBV28 and TRBJ2-1; TRBD2 might be the D (5 bases). Germline lookup yields CDR1 MDHEN and CDR2 SYDVKM. Trimming removed 4 bases at V and 4 bases at J, with 20 bases between. The CDR3 is 17 amino acids. CDR3 DNA: TGTGCCAGCAGTTCGGTCGTGGAGCGGTCGGCTTACAATGAGCAGTTCTTC. This gives the protein CASSSVVERSAYNEQFF.

This chain links TRBV27 with TRBJ1-1; possibly TRBD1 for D (6 bases). V was pared by 5 bases and J by 5 bases, with 15 bases between. CDR1 MNHEY and CDR2 SMNVEV come from the germline V gene (reference sequence). The CDR3 sequence is 14 residues long. The DNA of the CDR3 is TGTGCCAGCAGTCCCAGACAGGTGCAGACTGAAGCTTTCTTT. This translates into CASSPRQVQTEAFF.

The J gene is TRBJ2-7, the V gene TRBV28; D may be TRBD2 (7 bases). Germline CDR1 MDHEN, CDR2 SYDVKM. The length of the CDR3 is 14 residues. The V gene lost 3 bases and the J gene lost 1 base, with 10 bases spanning the gap. The CDR3 protein is CASSFKGGSYEQYF. The CDR3, as DNA: TGTGCCAGCAGTTTCAAGGGGGGGTCCTACGAGCAGTACTTC.

The V and J genes are TRBV28 and TRBJ1-5, with D maybe TRBD1 (5 bases). This CDR3 region has 16 residues. Per germline, CDR1 MDHEN and CDR2 SYDVKM. V was shortened by 5 bases and J by 6 bases, with 20 bases between the two germline ends. CDR3 in amino acids: CASSPWGGEGLQPQHF. DNA of the CDR3: TGTGCCAGCAGTCCCTGGGGGGGTGAGGGGCTTCAGCCCCAGCATTTT.

The chain is built from TRBV30 and TRBJ1-1; D may be TRBD1 (5 bases). Germline CDR1 GTSNPN, CDR2 SVGIG (reference sequence). Trimming cost V 1 base and J 1 base, with 7 bases left between them. This CDR3 is built from 13 residues. As DNA, the CDR3 is TGTGCCTGGAGTGCTACAGGGAACACTGAAGCTTTCTTT. Encoded protein: CAWSATGNTEAFF.

This chain uses TRBV28 with TRBJ1-1; D gene unclear. Germline CDR1 and CDR2: MDHEN and SYDVKM. V lost 3 bases and J 3 bases, leaving 11 bases between the germline ends. The length of the CDR3 is 14 residues. The CDR3 DNA sequence: TGTGCCAGCAGTTTTTTCAAGCCTGACACTGAAGCTTTCTTT. Encoded protein: CASSFFKPDTEAFF.

The chain's CDR3 is CASSPTYGFKTDTQYF. DNA for the CDR3: TGTGCCAGCAGTCCTACGTACGGGTTTAAGACAGATACGCAGTATTTT. V usage is TRBV28 and J usage is TRBJ2-3, with D unresolved. From germline, CDR1 is MDHEN and CDR2 SYDVKM. Deletions cut 5 bases from V and 3 bases from J, with 18 bases between. This CDR3 has 16 residues.

This sequence joins TRBV27 and TRBJ1-1, with D tentatively TRBD1 (5 bases). Trimming took off 5 bases at V and 10 bases at J, with 14 bases between the two ends. CDR1 is MNHEY, CDR2 SMNVEV, per germline (reference sequence). This CDR3 comprises 12 residues. CDR3 nucleotides: TGTGCCAGCAGTCTTACCGGGGGTGCAGCTTTCTTT. Protein: CASSLTGGAAFF.

The V gene is TRBV6-1, the J gene TRBJ1-1; D unresolved. Per the germline V gene, CDR1 is MNHNS and CDR2 is SASEGT. Trimming cost V 6 bases and J 1 base, with 12 bases left between them. The CDR3 covers 14 residues. DNA of the CDR3: TGTGCCAGCAGCCTGGGGAGCCCGAACACTGAAGCTTTCTTT. Its protein is CASSLGSPNTEAFF.

CDR3 nucleotides: TGTGCCAGCAGTGGCGGTTTTATTCCAGATACGCAGTATTTT. Residues: CASSGGFIPDTQYF. The rearrangement links TRBV25-1 to TRBJ2-3; no clear D gene. With 4 bases removed from V and 4 bases from J, the gap between germline ends came to 12 bases. The CDR3 contains 14 residues. CDR1 MGHDK and CDR2 SYGVNS come from the germline V gene. The entire variable domain, with the rest obtained from reference TRBV25-1 and TRBJ2-3, is as follows: EADIYQTPRYLVIGTGKKITLECSQTMGHDKMYWYQQDPGMELHLIHYSYGVNSTEKGDLSSESTVSRIRTEHFPLTLESARPSHTSQYLCASSGGFIPDTQYFGPGTRLTVL.

This chain joins TRBV29-1 and TRBJ1-1; D is ambiguous. Germline V gene sequence: CDR1 SQVTM, CDR2 ANQGSEA. The CDR3 contains 12 residues. The V gene lost 5 bases and the J gene lost 2 bases, with 9 bases spanning the gap. The CDR3 loop is CSVRPVNTEAFF. The CDR3 DNA is TGCAGCGTTCGCCCAGTAAACACTGAAGCTTTCTTT. The variable domain in full, with the rest retrieved from reference TRBV29-1 and TRBJ1-1, is SAVISQKPSRDICQRGTSLTIQCQVDSQVTMMFWYRQQPGQSLTLIATANQGSEATYESGFVIDKFPISRPNLTFSTLTVSNMSPEDSSIYLCSVRPVNTEAFFGQGTRLTVV.

The table lists this clone with a few counts. The V call is TRBV4-3, the J call TRBJ2-3; D call uncertain. V was clipped by 1 base and J by 5 bases, with 4 bases between them. CDR1 LGHNA and CDR2 YSLEER come from the germline V gene. The CDR3 extends over 12 amino acids. The CDR3 protein is CASSQAGDTQYF. The CDR3, as DNA: TGCGCCAGCAGCCAAGCCGGAGATACGCAGTATTTT.